The present entry profiles one TCR beta chain with its context. This record belongs to a study of blood T cell repertoires in COVID-19. In the original processing: Nucleated cell counts were estimated from reference gene primer amplification. The method was immunoSEQ multiplex PCR; TCRdb's version includes in-frame clones alone and lacks a portion of them. Clone size and the V and J calls come from that table; the DNA yielded D and trimming. The sample includes around 45,000 clones, 91% of them seen just once. Trimming removed 6 bases at V and 1 base at J, with 9 bases between. The CDR3 loop spans 14 amino acids. Germline values: CDR1 MNHEY, CDR2 SVGAGI.

Sequences were obtained from peripheral blood. This receptor was taken from a man in his sixties or seventies with active COVID-19. This chain joins TRBV6-5 and TRBJ1-4; a possible D gene is TRBD1 (5 bases). The CDR3 is CASSSGRTNEKLFF. The CDR3 nucleotides are TGTGCCAGCAGCTCAGGGCGAACTAATGAAAAACTGTTTTTT.